This T cell receptor (beta chain) appears in the sequencing data of a study of T-cell memory formation after mild COVID-19. Study at large: Clustering of TCRs was largely donor specific.

Findings of the study overall: A subset of responding clones appeared in pre-infection memory, suggesting cross-reactive memory joined.

After 5'RACE with constant-segment primers, TCR alpha and TCR beta cDNA libraries carrying sample barcodes and UMIs were obtained. MiXCR, applied by TCRdb to the 5' RACE reads, yields one record per CDR3 protein. The sample yields about 210,000 distinct CDR3 sequences, roughly a tenth seen once. Germline CDR1 is SQVTM and CDR2 is ANQGSEA. V lost 5 bases and J 5 bases, leaving 12 bases between the germline ends. CDR3 length: 12 amino acids. This clonotype was observed at least ten times. Antigen unknown. The origin of this receptor is a man younger than 35 who had mild COVID-19 (a few samples of this study predate the infection). Cell type and time point are not known. The sequenced sample was PBMCs or a T cell subset sorted from them (not recorded which). V is TRBV29-1 and J is TRBJ2-5; the D gene is possibly TRBD1 (6 bases). The CDR3 region is CSVTQGRETQYF. CDR3 DNA: TGCAGCGTTACACAGGGTCGGGAGACCCAGTACTTC.